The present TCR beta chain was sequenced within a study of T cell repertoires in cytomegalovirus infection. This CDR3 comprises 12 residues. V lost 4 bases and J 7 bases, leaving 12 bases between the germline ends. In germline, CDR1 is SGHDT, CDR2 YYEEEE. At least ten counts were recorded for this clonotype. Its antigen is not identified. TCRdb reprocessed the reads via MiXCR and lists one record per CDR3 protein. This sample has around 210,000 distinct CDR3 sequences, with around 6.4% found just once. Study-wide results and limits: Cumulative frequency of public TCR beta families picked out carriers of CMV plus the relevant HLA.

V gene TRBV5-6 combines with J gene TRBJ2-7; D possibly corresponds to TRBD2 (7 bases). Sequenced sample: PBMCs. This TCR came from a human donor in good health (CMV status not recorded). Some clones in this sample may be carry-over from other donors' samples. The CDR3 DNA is TGTGCCAGCAGCCAAAGGGGGGGTGAGCAGTACTTC. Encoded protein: CASSQRGGEQYF.